This TCR beta chain stems from a study of T cell changes during pregnancy in multiple sclerosis. The V gene's germline CDR1 is LGHNA and CDR2 YNFKEQ. V shed 0 bases and J shed 6 bases, with 8 bases lying between them. This CDR3 comprises 13 residues. TCRdb's table, derived via immunoSEQ multiplex PCR, lists solely in-frame clones and lacks some. The sample consists of about 39,000 clones, about 90% of them appearing once. The source is a female donor in good health, enrolled as a control in a pregnancy study. This sample comprised CD4+ T cells from peripheral blood mononuclear cells, obtained after pregnancy. The J gene is TRBJ1-2, the V gene TRBV4-2; D gene ambiguous. The CDR3 region is CASSQELLDGYTF. CDR3 coding DNA: TGTGCCAGCAGCCAAGAACTTCTTGATGGCTACACCTTC.